This record looks at one T cell receptor beta chain sequence and its context. The sample originates from a study of shared T cell receptors in the human thymus. Produced via immunoSEQ multiplex PCR; TCRdb's table is partial and in-frame only. This table holds around 730,000 clones, approximately 83% found once. Germline V gene lookup returns CDR1 SGHVS and CDR2 FNYEAQ. V was cut by 4 bases and J by 4 bases, with 13 bases left in between. The CDR3 is 15 residues long. This sample was shared with a second study, whose subject was human thymus T cells. That source adds: Resected material from corrective heart surgery provided the thymus tissue analysed.

V gene TRBV7-6 combines with J gene TRBJ1-4, with D possibly being TRBD1 (6 bases). The clonotype comes from a girl under three years old with a congenital heart defect. Sequencing used thymocytes. The CDR3 is CASSSRGGDNEKLFF. CDR3 nucleotides: TGTGCCAGCAGCTCGAGAGGGGGGGATAATGAAAAACTGTTTTTT. The complete variable domain, with remaining parts taken from reference TRBV7-6 and TRBJ1-4, reads GAGVSQSPRYKVTKRGQDVALRCDPISGHVSLYWYRQALGQGPEFLTYFNYEAQQDKSGLPNDRFSAERPEGSISTLTIQRTEQRDSAMYRCASSSRGGDNEKLFFGSGTQLSVL.